These 20 T cell receptor beta chains came from one sample sequenced in a study of cytomegalovirus exposure and HLA in healthy donors. The study ran its PCR with 60 Vbeta and 13 Jbeta primers. Method: immunoSEQ multiplex PCR; TCRdb's copy keeps in-frame clones and lacks some. The data contain 98,000 or so clones, about 80% of them singletons. The sequencing input was PBMCs. The receptors shown here come from a middle-aged woman in good health and CMV-seronegative.

V and J are TRBV30 and TRBJ2-1, with 8 positions matching TRBD2. The CDR3 runs to 15 residues. Germline V CDR1 and CDR2: GTSNPN, SVGIG (reference sequence). With V trimmed by 0 bases and J by 7 bases, 8 bases remained unmatched. CDR3 residues: CAWSVGREEGNEQFF. The CDR3 region has the DNA TGTGCCTGGAGTGTAGGGCGGGAGGAGGGTAATGAGCAGTTCTTC. Filled out from reference TRBV30 and TRBJ2-1, the complete variable domain reads SQTIHQWPATLVQPVGSPLSLECTVEGTSNPNLYWYRQAAGRGLQLLFYSVGIGQISSEVPQNLSASRPQDRQFILSSKKLLLSDSGFYLCAWSVGREEGNEQFFGPGTRLTVL.

CDR3 region: CASSPDRGSYNEQFF. The CDR3 DNA sequence: TGTGCCAGCAGCCCGGACAGGGGGTCCTACAATGAGCAGTTCTTC. The V call is TRBV7-2, the J call TRBJ2-1; 10 nucleotides match TRBD1. There are 15 residues in the CDR3. V was clipped by 5 bases and J by 1 base; unmatched bases: 2. CDR1 SGHTA and CDR2 FQGNSA come from the germline V gene.

The V gene is TRBV7-2, the J gene TRBJ2-5; 7 nucleotides match TRBD2. Trimming took 4 bases from V and 4 from J; bases not matched to a gene: 12. The CDR3 loop spans 16 amino acids. Germline V gene data show CDR1 as SGHTA and CDR2 as FQGNSA. The CDR3 DNA sequence: TGTGCCAGCAGCTCCCCTGGCGGGAGATGGGGAGAGACCCAGTACTTC. Amino acid sequence: CASSSPGGRWGETQYF.

The V call is TRBV4-1, the J call TRBJ2-2; TRBD1 matches at 12 bases. The junction had 5 bases not matched to a gene; V was cut back by 3 bases and J by 6 bases. CDR1 is MGHRA, CDR2 YSYEKL, per germline. This CDR3 spans 16 amino acids. CDR3 loop: CASSQRDRGQAGELFF. Here the CDR3 DNA reads TGCGCCAGCAGCCAGCGGGACAGGGGGCAGGCCGGGGAGCTGTTTTTT.

This clone showed up just once. The chain joins TRBV19 to TRBJ2-5, with 9 bases identical to TRBD1. Germline V gives CDR1 LNHDA, CDR2 SQIVND (reference sequence). The V gene end was trimmed by 3 bases and the J gene end by 1 base; junction bases not matched to a gene: 12. This CDR3 is 18 amino acids long. The CDR3 is CASSMGQGGFLVQETQYF. CDR3 bases: TGTGCCAGTAGTATGGGACAGGGAGGATTTTTAGTCCAAGAGACCCAGTACTTC.

The chain uses TRBV28 and TRBJ2-7; tentative D call: TRBD1 (5 bases). The CDR3 has 12 residues. The V and J ends lost 10 bases and 4 bases respectively, with 14 bases between them. Germline loops: CDR1 MDHEN, CDR2 SYDVKM. The CDR3 reads CATTGRGYEQYF. CDR3 in DNA: TGTGCCACCACAGGAAGGGGATACGAGCAGTACTTC.

The V call is TRBV6-1, the J call TRBJ2-3; a weak D match, TRBD1 (6 bases). Trimming removed 4 bases at V and 5 bases at J, with 16 bases between. Germline CDR1 and CDR2: MNHNS and SASEGT. The CDR3 spans 15 residues. The CDR3 region is CASSALAGDRDTQYF. The CDR3 bases are TGTGCCAGCAGTGCGTTGGCAGGGGATCGAGATACGCAGTATTTT.

The chain employs TRBV7-2 and TRBJ2-1; a weak D match, TRBD2 (5 bases). This CDR3 is 15 amino acids long. Looked up from germline, CDR1 is SGHTA and CDR2 is FQGNSA. Trimming removed 3 bases from V and 7 bases from J, with 16 bases in between. DNA of the CDR3: TGTGCCAGCAGCTTGTTGGGAGCTGGATTAAATGAGCAGTTCTTC. Translating it yields CASSLLGAGLNEQFF.

About this clone itself: This sample includes further DNA sequences coding for the same CDR3. V and J are TRBV5-6 and TRBJ1-2, with TRBD1 matching 11 bases. The CDR3 covers 16 residues. J gave up 3 bases and V 0 bases, and 4 bases lay outside the gene matches. Germline V CDR1 and CDR2: SGHDT, YYEEEE. The CDR3 DNA sequence: TGTGCCAGCAGCTTGGTGGGGGACAGGGGGTACTATGGCTACACCTTC. The encoded protein is CASSLVGDRGYYGYTF.

This chain links TRBV5-6 with TRBJ2-2; possibly TRBD2 for D (5 bases). Germline assignment: CDR1 SGHDT and CDR2 YYEEEE. The CDR3 is 14 amino acids. V lost 4 bases and J 6 bases, leaving 13 bases between the germline ends. The CDR3: CASSGLRVSGELFF. CDR3 coding DNA: TGTGCCAGCAGCGGACTCCGGGTGTCCGGGGAGCTGTTTTTT. Drawing the rest from reference TRBV5-6 and TRBJ2-2, the complete variable domain is DAGVTQSPTHLIKTRGQQVTLRCSPKSGHDTVSWYQQALGQGPQFIFQYYEEEERQRGNFPDRFSGHQFPNYSSELNVNALLLGDSALYLCASSGLRVSGELFFGEGSRLTVL.

This rearrangement joins TRBV15 to TRBJ2-3; D uncertain. Germline values: CDR1 LNHNV, CDR2 YYDKDF (reference sequence). Trimming shortened V by 9 bases and J by 4 bases, and 17 bases separated the two germline ends. This CDR3 is 14 amino acids long. The CDR3 DNA is TGTGCCACTCGTCACGGAACGGGTTCAGATACGCAGTATTTT. Protein: CATRHGTGSDTQYF.

J is TRBJ1-2 and V is TRBV5-5; D remains ambiguous. Germline-derived CDR1 and CDR2 are SGHKS and YYEKEE (reference sequence). The CDR3 contains 13 residues. The V end was cut by 3 bases, the J end by 5 bases, with 11 bases between. CDR3 in DNA: TGTGCCAGCAGCTCCGACAAGTATTATGGCTACACCTTC. This encodes CASSSDKYYGYTF.

This chain joins TRBV18 and TRBJ2-5, with TRBD2 matching over 11 bases. The CDR3 spans 15 residues. Germline trimming cut 6 bases from V and 4 bases from J; bases unmatched to any gene: 7. Germline lookup yields CDR1 KGHSH and CDR2 LQKENI. The CDR3 nucleotides are TGTGCCAGCTCCCTTATAGCGGGAGGGCGAGAGACCCAGTACTTC. Its translation: CASSLIAGGRETQYF.

V is TRBV29-1 and J is TRBJ2-3; 9 nucleotides align to TRBD2. CDR3 size: 13 residues. CDR1 is SQVTM, CDR2 ANQGSEA, per germline. The V gene end was trimmed by 4 bases and the J gene end by 2 bases; junction bases not matched to a gene: 1. CDR3 bases: TGCAGCGTTGTAGCGGGGGCCACAGATACGCAGTATTTT. Translated, it gives CSVVAGATDTQYF.

The V and J genes are TRBV27 and TRBJ1-1; 9 positions agree with TRBD1. CDR1 and CDR2 (germline): MNHEY, SMNVEV (reference sequence). The ends lost 9 bases at V and 5 bases at J; junction bases unmatched: 10. The CDR3 covers 14 residues. In DNA, the CDR3 is TGTGCCAGTAGTCAGGACAGGGGAGTTACTGAAGCTTTCTTT. It yields the protein CASSQDRGVTEAFF.

The rearrangement uses TRBV27 and TRBJ2-1; 11 bases line up with TRBD2. The germline CDR1 and CDR2 sequences are MNHEY and SMNVEV (reference sequence). The V gene end was trimmed by 6 bases and the J gene end by 3 bases; junction bases not matched to a gene: 4. This CDR3 has 15 residues. CDR3 sequence: CASRQGLAVYNEQFF. As DNA, the CDR3 is TGTGCCAGCAGGCAGGGACTAGCGGTCTACAATGAGCAGTTCTTC.

V usage is TRBV7-9 and J usage is TRBJ1-6; 10 bases are a match to TRBD1. Germline V gives CDR1 SEHNR, CDR2 FQNEAQ (reference sequence). Trimming took 5 bases from V and 9 from J; bases not matched to a gene: 7. The CDR3 consists of 15 residues. CDR3 sequence (DNA): TGTGCCAGCAGCGCGCGGACAGGGGGAATTTCACCCCTCCACTTT. Translating it yields CASSARTGGISPLHF. Filled out from reference TRBV7-9 and TRBJ1-6, the complete variable domain reads DTGVSQNPRHKITKRGQNVTFRCDPISEHNRLYWYRQTLGQGPEFLTYFQNEAQLEKSRLLSDRFSAERPKGSFSTLEIQRTEQGDSAMYLCASSARTGGISPLHFGNGTRLTVT.

The chain recombines TRBV9 with TRBJ1-1; a weak D match, TRBD1 (5 bases). Trimming pared 4 bases from V and 0 bases from J, leaving 13 bases between. The CDR3 covers 15 residues. Germline assignment: CDR1 SGDLS and CDR2 YYNGEE. The CDR3 DNA reads TGTGCCAGCAGCTTGGGGAACAGGATGAACACTGAAGCTTTCTTT. Protein sequence: CASSLGNRMNTEAFF.

This clone showed up just once. The chain links TRBV5-1 to TRBJ2-7; 7 nucleotides agree with TRBD2. This CDR3 is built from 15 residues. Trimming cost V 4 bases and J 0 bases; bases outside gene matches: 7. Germline V gene data show CDR1 as SGHRS and CDR2 as YFSETQ. This CDR3 is CASSAGTGGSYEQYF. The CDR3 coding sequence is TGCGCCAGCAGCGCAGGGACGGGAGGCTCCTACGAGCAGTACTTC.

The chain combines TRBV9 with TRBJ2-3; maybe TRBD1 (6 bases). CDR1 is SGDLS and CDR2 is YYNGEE in the germline V gene. The CDR3 contains 15 residues. Trimming removed 3 bases at V and 3 bases at J, with 14 bases between. The chain's CDR3 is CASSAVGGRTDTQYF. The DNA of the CDR3 is TGTGCCAGCAGCGCAGTTGGGGGCAGGACAGATACGCAGTATTTT. The full variable domain, in which reference TRBV9 and TRBJ2-3 provide the parts outside the CDR3, is DSGVTQTPKHLITATGQRVTLRCSPRSGDLSVYWYQQSLDQGLQFLIQYYNGEERAKGNILERFSAQQFPDLHSELNLSSLELGDSALYFCASSAVGGRTDTQYFGPGTRLTVL.